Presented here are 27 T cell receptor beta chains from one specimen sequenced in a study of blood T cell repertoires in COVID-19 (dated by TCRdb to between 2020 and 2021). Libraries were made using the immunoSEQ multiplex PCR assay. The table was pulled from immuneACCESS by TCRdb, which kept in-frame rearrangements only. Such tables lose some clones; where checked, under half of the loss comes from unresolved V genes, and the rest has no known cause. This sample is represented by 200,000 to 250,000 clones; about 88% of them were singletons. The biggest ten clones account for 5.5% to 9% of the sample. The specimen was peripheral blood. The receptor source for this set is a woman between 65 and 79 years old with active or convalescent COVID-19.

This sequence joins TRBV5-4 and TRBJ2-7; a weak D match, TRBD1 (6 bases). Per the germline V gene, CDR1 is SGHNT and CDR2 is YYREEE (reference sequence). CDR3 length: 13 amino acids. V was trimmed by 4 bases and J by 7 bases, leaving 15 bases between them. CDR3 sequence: CASSPPLGGEQYF. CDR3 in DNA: TGTGCCAGCAGCCCCCCGTTAGGGGGAGAGCAGTACTTC.

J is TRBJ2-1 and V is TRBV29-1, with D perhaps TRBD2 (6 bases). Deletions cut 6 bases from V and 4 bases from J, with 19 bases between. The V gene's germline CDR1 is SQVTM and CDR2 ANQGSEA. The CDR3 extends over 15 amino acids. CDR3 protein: CSVEGYTEGYNEQFF. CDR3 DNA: TGCAGCGTGGAGGGGTATACCGAAGGGTACAATGAGCAGTTCTTC.

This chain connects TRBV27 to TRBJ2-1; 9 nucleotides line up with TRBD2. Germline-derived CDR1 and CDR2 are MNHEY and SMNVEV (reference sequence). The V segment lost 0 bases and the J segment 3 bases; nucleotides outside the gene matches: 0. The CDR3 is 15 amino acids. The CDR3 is CASSLSSGGYNEQFF. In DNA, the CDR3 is TGTGCCAGCAGTTTATCTAGCGGGGGCTACAATGAGCAGTTCTTC.

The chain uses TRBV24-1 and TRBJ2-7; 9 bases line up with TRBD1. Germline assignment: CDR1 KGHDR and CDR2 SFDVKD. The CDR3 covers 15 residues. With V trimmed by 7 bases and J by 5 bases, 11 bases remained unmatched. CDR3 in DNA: TGTGCCACCAGCCCGGCGGGACAGGGAGGCAACGAGCAGTACTTC. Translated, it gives CATSPAGQGGNEQYF.

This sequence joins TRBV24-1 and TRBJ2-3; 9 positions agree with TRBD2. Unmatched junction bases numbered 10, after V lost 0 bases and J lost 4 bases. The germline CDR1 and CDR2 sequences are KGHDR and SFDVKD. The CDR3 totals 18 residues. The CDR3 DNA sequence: TGTGCCACCAGTGATTTGCAAAGGGGCGGGGGGGCTTCAGATACGCAGTATTTT. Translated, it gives CATSDLQRGGGASDTQYF.

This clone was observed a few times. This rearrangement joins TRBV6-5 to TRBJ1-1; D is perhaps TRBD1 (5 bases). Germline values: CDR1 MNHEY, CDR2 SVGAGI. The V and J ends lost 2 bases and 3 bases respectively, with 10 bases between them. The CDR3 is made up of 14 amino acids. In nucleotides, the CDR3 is TGTGCCAGCAGTTACAGGGGATCGGACACTGAAGCTTTCTTT. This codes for CASSYRGSDTEAFF.

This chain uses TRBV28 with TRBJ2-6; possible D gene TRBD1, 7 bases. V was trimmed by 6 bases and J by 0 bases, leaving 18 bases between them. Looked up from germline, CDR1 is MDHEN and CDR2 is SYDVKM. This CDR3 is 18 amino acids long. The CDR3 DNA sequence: TGTGCCAGCAGAGTGGAGGGGGCCCCTAGCTCTGGGGCCAACGTCCTGACTTTC. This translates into CASRVEGAPSSGANVLTF.

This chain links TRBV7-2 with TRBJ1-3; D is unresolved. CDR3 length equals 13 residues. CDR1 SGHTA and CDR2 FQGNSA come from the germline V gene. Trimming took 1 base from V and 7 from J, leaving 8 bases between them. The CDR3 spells CASSLGGSNTIYF. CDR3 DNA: TGTGCCAGCAGCTTAGGCGGTAGCAACACCATATATTTT.

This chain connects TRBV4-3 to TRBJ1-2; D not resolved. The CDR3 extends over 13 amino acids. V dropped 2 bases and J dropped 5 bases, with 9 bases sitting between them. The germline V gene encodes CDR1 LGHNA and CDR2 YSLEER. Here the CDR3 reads CASSQYSSYGYTF. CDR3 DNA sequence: TGCGCCAGCAGCCAATATTCCTCGTATGGCTACACCTTC.

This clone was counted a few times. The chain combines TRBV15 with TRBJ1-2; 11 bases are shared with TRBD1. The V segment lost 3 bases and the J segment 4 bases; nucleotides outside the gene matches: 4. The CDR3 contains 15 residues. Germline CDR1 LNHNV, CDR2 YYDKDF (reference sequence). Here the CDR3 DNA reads TGTGCCACCAGCAGGGACAGGGGGCAGGGCTATGGCTACACCTTC. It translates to CATSRDRGQGYGYTF.

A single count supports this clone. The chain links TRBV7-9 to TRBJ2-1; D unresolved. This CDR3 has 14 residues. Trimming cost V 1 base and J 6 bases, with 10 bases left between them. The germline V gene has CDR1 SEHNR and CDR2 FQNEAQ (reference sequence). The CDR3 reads CASSLVVLLNEQFF. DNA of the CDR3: TGTGCCAGCAGCTTAGTTGTCCTACTCAATGAGCAGTTCTTC.

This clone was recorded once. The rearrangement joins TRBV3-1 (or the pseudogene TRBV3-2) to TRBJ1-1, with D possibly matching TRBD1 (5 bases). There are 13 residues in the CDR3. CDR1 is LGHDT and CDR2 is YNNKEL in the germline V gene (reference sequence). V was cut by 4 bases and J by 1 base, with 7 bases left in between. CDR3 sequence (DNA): TGTGCCAGCAGCCCCCAGGGGAACACTGAAGCTTTCTTT. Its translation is CASSPQGNTEAFF.

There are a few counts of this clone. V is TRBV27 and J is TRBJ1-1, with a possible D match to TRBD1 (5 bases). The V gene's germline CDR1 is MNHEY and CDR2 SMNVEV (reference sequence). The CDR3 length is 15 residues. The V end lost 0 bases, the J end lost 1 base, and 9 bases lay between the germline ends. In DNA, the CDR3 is TGTGCCAGCAGTTTATCCGGACACAGGAACACTGAAGCTTTCTTT. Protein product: CASSLSGHRNTEAFF.

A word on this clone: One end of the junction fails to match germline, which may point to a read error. DNA of the CDR3: TGTGCCAGCAGTCTATGGGGCGGGGGAAACAATGAGCAGTTCTTC. Amino acid sequence: CASSLWGGGNNEQFF. The rearrangement uses TRBV28 and TRBJ2-1; 7 positions agree with TRBD2. This CDR3 spans 15 amino acids. CDR1 is MDHEN, CDR2 SYDVKM, per germline.

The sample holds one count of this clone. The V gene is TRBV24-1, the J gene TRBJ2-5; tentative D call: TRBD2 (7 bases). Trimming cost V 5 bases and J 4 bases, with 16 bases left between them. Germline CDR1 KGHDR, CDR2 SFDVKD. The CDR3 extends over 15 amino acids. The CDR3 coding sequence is TGTGCCACCAGTGTCCCCCGGGGAGGGGGAGAGACCCAGTACTTC. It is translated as CATSVPRGGGETQYF.

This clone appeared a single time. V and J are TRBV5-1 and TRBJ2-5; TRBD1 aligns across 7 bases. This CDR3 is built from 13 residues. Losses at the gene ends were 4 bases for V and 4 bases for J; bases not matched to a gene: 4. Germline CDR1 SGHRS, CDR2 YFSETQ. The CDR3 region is CASSHRGRETQYF. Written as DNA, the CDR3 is TGCGCCAGCAGCCACAGGGGCAGAGAGACCCAGTACTTC.

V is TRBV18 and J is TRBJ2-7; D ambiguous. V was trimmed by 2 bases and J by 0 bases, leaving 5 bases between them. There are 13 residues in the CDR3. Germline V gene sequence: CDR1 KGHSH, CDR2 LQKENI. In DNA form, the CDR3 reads TGTGCCAGCTCACCAGACACCTCCTACGAGCAGTACTTC. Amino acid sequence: CASSPDTSYEQYF.

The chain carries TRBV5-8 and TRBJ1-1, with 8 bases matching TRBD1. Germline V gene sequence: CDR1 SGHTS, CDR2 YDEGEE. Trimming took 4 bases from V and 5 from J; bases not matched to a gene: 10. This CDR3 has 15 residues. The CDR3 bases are TGTGCCAGCAGCCCTAGGACAGGGTATTGGACTGAAGCTTTCTTT. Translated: CASSPRTGYWTEAFF. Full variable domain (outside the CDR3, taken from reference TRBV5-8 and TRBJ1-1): EAGVTQSPTHLIKTRGQQATLRCSPISGHTSVYWYQQALGLGLQFLLWYDEGEERNRGNFPPRFSGRQFPNYSSELNVNALELEDSALYLCASSPRTGYWTEAFFGQGTRLTVV.

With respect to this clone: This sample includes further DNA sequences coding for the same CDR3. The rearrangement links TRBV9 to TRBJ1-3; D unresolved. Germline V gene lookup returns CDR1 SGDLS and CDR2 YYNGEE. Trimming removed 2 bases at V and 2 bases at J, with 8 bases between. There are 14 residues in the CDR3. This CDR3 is CASSVGEPGNTIYF. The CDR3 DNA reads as TGTGCCAGCAGCGTGGGAGAACCTGGAAACACCATATATTTT.

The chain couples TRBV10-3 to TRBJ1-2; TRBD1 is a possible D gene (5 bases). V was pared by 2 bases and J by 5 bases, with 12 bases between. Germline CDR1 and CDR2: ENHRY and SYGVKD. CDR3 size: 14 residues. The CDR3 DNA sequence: TGTGCCATCAGTGAGGATGCGGGGGGGTATGGCTACACCTTC. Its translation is CAISEDAGGYGYTF.

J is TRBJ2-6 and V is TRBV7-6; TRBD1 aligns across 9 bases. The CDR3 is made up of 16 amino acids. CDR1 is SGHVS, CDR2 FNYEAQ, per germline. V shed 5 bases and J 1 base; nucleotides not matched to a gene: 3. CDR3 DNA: TGTGCCAGCAGCCCGACAGGGGGATCTGGGGCCAACGTCCTGACTTTC. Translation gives CASSPTGGSGANVLTF.

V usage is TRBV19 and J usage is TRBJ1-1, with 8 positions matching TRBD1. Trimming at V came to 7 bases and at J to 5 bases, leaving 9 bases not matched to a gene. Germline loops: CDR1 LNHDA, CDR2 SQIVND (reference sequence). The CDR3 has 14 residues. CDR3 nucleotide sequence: TGTGCCAGTAATCCTTTCAGGGGGCATACTGAAGCTTTCTTT. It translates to CASNPFRGHTEAFF.

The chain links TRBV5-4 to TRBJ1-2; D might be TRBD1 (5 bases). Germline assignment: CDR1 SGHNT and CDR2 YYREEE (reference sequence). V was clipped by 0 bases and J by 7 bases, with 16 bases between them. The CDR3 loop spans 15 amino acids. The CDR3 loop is CASSLAKTGRGGYTF. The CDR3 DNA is TGTGCCAGCAGCTTGGCCAAGACGGGGAGGGGTGGCTACACCTTC.

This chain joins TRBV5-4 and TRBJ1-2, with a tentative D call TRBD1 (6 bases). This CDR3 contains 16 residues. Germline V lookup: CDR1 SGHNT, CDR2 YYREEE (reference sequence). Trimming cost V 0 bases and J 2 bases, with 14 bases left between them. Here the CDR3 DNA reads TGTGCCAGCAGCTTGGTCACAGGGAGGGGCAACTATGGCTACACCTTC. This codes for CASSLVTGRGNYGYTF.

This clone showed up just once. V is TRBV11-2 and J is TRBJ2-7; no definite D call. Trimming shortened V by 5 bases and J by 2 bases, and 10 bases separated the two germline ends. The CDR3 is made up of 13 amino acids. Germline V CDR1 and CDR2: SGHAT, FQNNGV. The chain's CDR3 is CASSPMRAYEQYF. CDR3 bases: TGTGCCAGCAGCCCGATGAGAGCCTACGAGCAGTACTTC.

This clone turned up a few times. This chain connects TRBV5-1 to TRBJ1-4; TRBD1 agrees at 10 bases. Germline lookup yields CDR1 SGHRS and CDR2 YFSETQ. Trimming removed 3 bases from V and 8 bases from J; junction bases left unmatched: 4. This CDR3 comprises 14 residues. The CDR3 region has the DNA TGCGCCAGCAGCTGGGGGACAGGGGAGGAAAAACTGTTTTTT. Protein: CASSWGTGEEKLFF.

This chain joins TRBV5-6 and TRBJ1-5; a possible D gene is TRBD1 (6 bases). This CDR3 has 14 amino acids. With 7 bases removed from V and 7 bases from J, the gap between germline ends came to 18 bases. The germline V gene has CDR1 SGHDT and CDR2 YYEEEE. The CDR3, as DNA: TGTGCCAGCCGCTCTCTGGGGGGGCAACAGCCCCAGCATTTT. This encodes CASRSLGGQQPQHF.